This entry concerns a single TCR beta chain. This clonotype was seen at least ten times. The antigen it recognizes is unknown. No per-base quality is available; no much larger clone lies one base away. The sample originates from a study of regulatory T cells in long-lasting Graves disease (dated by TCRdb to the early 2020s). Broadly, across the study: Patients with newly diagnosed Graves' disease had been on antithyroid drugs for under 3 months. Persistent Graves' disease patients were compared with newly diagnosed Graves' disease patients by peripheral blood TCR sequencing and RNA sequencing. The study was registered as a clinical trial and conducted in China. TCR sequencing covered approximately 13 persistent and roughly 20 newly diagnosed Graves' disease patients, 33 samples in total. Study-wide findings and limitations: The small sample size was acknowledged by the authors as a limitation that may reduce accuracy. Sequencing and analysis were limited to the TCR beta chain. Compared with newly diagnosed patients, persistent Graves' disease patients had lower TCR Shannon entropy and fewer highly expanded clones, which suggests clonal expansion. Patients with persistent disease shared more public clonotypes (over 2,500) than newly diagnosed patients did (more than 900). Only peripheral blood was studied, because thyroid tissue, the primary lesion, was inaccessible. Persistent disease showed preferential use of TRBV28, TRBJ1-2 and TRBJ2-5, whereas newly diagnosed disease favored TRBV20-1 and TRBJ2-1.

What the time point label conveys for this sample: newly diagnosed GD, antithyroid drugs for less than 3 months. RNA was extracted from PBMCs in TRIzol for both TCR sequencing and RNA sequencing. The diagnosis of Graves' disease was made according to American Thyroid Association guidelines. Recruitment of patients was carried out at an endocrinology department in Xi'an, China. Each patient gave approximately 10 milliliters of peripheral blood, collected in an EDTA anticoagulant tube. Ficoll Paque Plus density gradient separation was used to isolate PBMCs, and no additional T cell sorting was done. RNA quality was checked with an Agilent 2100 Bioanalyzer and agarose gel, and concentration with a NanoDrop 2000. The library was prepared using multiplex PCR. The listed sequencing device is Illumina HiSeq 4000. TCR beta libraries were built with iRepertoire HTBI primers and Arm-PCR amplification of CDR3 regions. Before sequencing, the PCR products underwent gel purification. Processing in the source paper ran as follows. A total of roughly 65 TRBV and some 15 TRBJ segments were identified across samples and were used for gene usage analysis of CDR3 amino acid clonotypes. COPE and FqMerger were used to merge filtered high-quality paired reads into contigs. BLAST was used to align contigs to IMGT TRBV, TRBD and TRBJ reference genes, and CDR3 was defined according to IMGT. Clonotypes above 0.1% frequency were classified as highly expanded clones. Repertoire diversity was measured by Shannon entropy, and V-J evenness by the Gini coefficient. Public clonotypes were defined as clonotypes shared by more than one individual. TCRdb took the public reads, trimmed them with fastp at Q25, ran MiXCR for clone calling and kept in-frame beta chains. Identical CDR3 protein sequences are pooled into one entry, listed with their most common genes and DNA. These V and J calls are TCRdb output, not the study's own analysis. The sample table contains 400,000 to 500,000 distinct CDR3 sequences; only one count was recorded for about 14% of them. The leading ten clones occupy around a sixth of the sample.

V sheds 0 bases and J sheds 5 bases, leaving 13 bases between their ends. The germline V gene specifies KGHSH as CDR1 and LQKENI as CDR2. The CDR3 holds 15 amino acids from the cysteine to the phenylalanine. Just CDR3 DNA is preserved here, 45 bases in frame from base 1. The same specimen was also included in a second study, on T cells in Graves' hyperthyroidism and ophthalmopathy. The second source states: Stable Graves' hyperthyroidism was defined as no progression to ophthalmopathy during 18 months of follow-up. Hyperthyroidism patients were newly diagnosed, with disease duration under 2 months, and aged 18 to 65 years. The study excluded patients with uncontrolled infections, other autoimmune diseases, pregnancy or lactation. Clinical symptoms, serum thyroxine and TRAb, thyroid ultrasound, and orbital computed tomography formed the basis for the diagnoses. The TCR CDR3 was subjected to a first round of RT-PCR using the HTBI primer set and the Qiagen OneStep RT-PCR kit. Most expanded thyroid clonotypes (frequency above 0.001) were also detected in blood, a finding suggesting that blood repertoires may reflect thyroid immune responses. In cross-validation, a model built on a 13 V-J signature told ophthalmopathy apart from stable hyperthyroidism with 85% to 90% sensitivity and around 84% specificity, and in testing the same model reached 80%/75%. During validation, the model predicted progression to ophthalmopathy a median of roughly six months ahead of onset, with almost 71% sensitivity and 72.22% specificity. TCR V-J signatures able to tell the groups apart were searched for in a discovery cohort of 90 to 100 patients, of whom approximately 40 had Graves' ophthalmopathy and about 55 had stable Graves' hyperthyroidism. An independent validation cohort of about 19 hyperthyroidism patients and about 15 patients who later progressed to ophthalmopathy tested prospective prediction of ophthalmopathy. The approximately 97 discovery patients were randomly divided into training and test sets at a 7:3 ratio. In addition, the study compared T-cell repertoires in thyroid tissue and in blood from a handful of Graves' hyperthyroidism patients. After blood sampling, hyperthyroidism patients were treated with methimazole at a starting dose of 30 mg daily, and ophthalmopathy patients were treated with high-dose intravenous methylprednisolone. A second multiplex PCR round built the libraries, followed by size selection and purification. Paired-end sequencing of the libraries was performed with 100 bp reads on an Illumina HiSeq2000. SOAPnuke was used to process the raw data, throwing out any read that contained adapters or uncalled bases, had a mean Phred below 15, or lacked an exact constant-primer or identifier match. High-quality paired reads were merged using COPE v1.2.5, and each unique nucleotide sequence was defined as a clonotype. MiTCR v1.1 was used to align the clonotypes against IMGT TRBV, TRBD and TRBJ reference segments. The analysis was restricted to V-J combinations with a frequency above 0.0001, which together covered over 99% of the repertoires. A TCS score was defined as the ratio between F50 (clonal expansion) and ExV (chaos), using BLOSUM62-based TCRdist between CDR3 peptides within each V-J. Welch's t-statistics and random forest reduced 514 V-J features to 13, which were used in a naive Bayes classifier (R e1071). Sample size was not statistically predetermined, and investigators were not blinded to group allocation. TCR Vbeta CDR3 sequencing of 135 peripheral blood samples (under 45 ophthalmopathy, 70 to 85 hyperthyroidism and roughly 17 progressor patients) is reported in the paper.

The receptor comes from a woman aged 50 to 60 with Graves disease. Donor details come from another sample of the same person, matched by shared clones. Specimen: peripheral blood mononuclear cells (PBMCs), collected at new diagnosis, from a patient treated with antithyroid drugs. The V and J segments used are TRBV18 and TRBJ1-1; the D gene cannot be resolved reliably. In nucleotides, the sequence is TGTGCCAGCTCACCACCGAGTATTGTTAGGACTGAAGCTTTCTTT. Translated, this is CASSPPSIVRTEAFF.